The 18 T cell receptor beta chains reported below all come from one sample, sequenced in a study of early T cells in non-severe SARS-CoV-2 infection listed by TCRdb under 2021. The library was obtained by 5' RACE. Sequencing used a NextSeq 500. The public reads were reanalyzed by TCRdb: fastp trimming at Q25, MiXCR alignment, in-frame beta chains only. Rows merge per CDR3 protein into single entries with the most common DNA and genes. The sample table records tens of thousands of distinct CDR3 sequences; approximately 6% of these occur just once. The ten largest clones add up to around 5% of the sample. The sample comprised whole blood. The receptor set was obtained from an adult who was a healthcare worker with PCR-confirmed SARS-CoV-2 infection or an uninfected control (not recorded which).

This clonotype was recorded many times. The chain joins TRBV12-3 or TRBV12-4 to TRBJ1-2; TRBD1 matches 9 bases. With 5 bases clipped from V and 7 bases from J, the junction kept 11 bases outside the gene matches. The CDR3 runs 15 residues. CDR3 nucleotides: TGTGCCAGCAGTGCGGAACGGACAGGGGTTGCTGGCTACACCTTC. It encodes CASSAERTGVAGYTF.

V usage is TRBV18 and J usage is TRBJ1-1; 9 nucleotides line up with TRBD1. Germline V gene sequence: CDR1 KGHSH, CDR2 LQKENI. J lost 6 bases, V lost 5 bases, and 4 bases had no gene match. CDR3 length: 13 residues. This CDR3 reads CASSGQGTAEAFF. In DNA form, the CDR3 reads TGTGCCAGCTCAGGACAGGGGACGGCTGAAGCTTTCTTT.

This clonotype has ten or more counts. V and J are TRBV2 and TRBJ1-5; D uncertain. The V end lost 0 bases, the J end lost 2 bases, and 5 bases lay between the germline ends. Germline V gene sequence: CDR1 SNHLY, CDR2 FYNNEI. The CDR3 is made up of 14 amino acids. The CDR3 protein is CASSEAEGNQPQHF. In nucleotides, the CDR3 is TGTGCCAGCAGTGAAGCTGAGGGCAATCAGCCCCAGCATTTT.

Many counts were recorded for this clonotype. The V gene is TRBV7-9, the J gene TRBJ2-1, with TRBD1 matching over 7 bases. This CDR3 has 17 residues. Unmatched junction bases numbered 15, after V lost 5 bases and J lost 5 bases. In germline, CDR1 is SEHNR, CDR2 FQNEAQ (reference sequence). The CDR3 DNA follows: TGTGCCAGCAGCCACGAATCAACAGGGGTCGGTCACAATGAGCAGTTCTTC. Protein: CASSHESTGVGHNEQFF.

This CDR3 is CASSVGGATQETQYF. DNA of the CDR3: TGTGCCAGCAGCGTAGGGGGGGCTACCCAGGAGACCCAGTACTTC. V gene TRBV9 combines with J gene TRBJ2-5; D tentatively fits TRBD1 or TRBD2 (6 bases each). The length of the CDR3 is 15 residues. Germline lookup yields CDR1 SGDLS and CDR2 YYNGEE. The ends were cut back, 0 bases at V and 5 bases at J, with 14 bases in the middle.

V and J are TRBV6-1 and TRBJ1-6; 9 nucleotides align to TRBD1. Germline CDR1 MNHNS, CDR2 SASEGT. V shed 8 bases, J shed 5 bases, and the junction held 1 base outside the gene matches. This CDR3 region has 13 residues. The CDR3 bases are TGTGCCAGCCGGACAGGGGATAATTCACCCCTCCACTTT. Its translation: CASRTGDNSPLHF.

The chain employs TRBV28 and TRBJ2-7; 8 positions agree with TRBD1. CDR3 length: 12 residues. Germline V gives CDR1 MDHEN, CDR2 SYDVKM. DNA of the CDR3: TGTGTAGCCGGGACAGGACCTTACGAGCAGTACTTC. Its translation: CVAGTGPYEQYF. The full variable domain, with the rest looked up from reference TRBV28 and TRBJ2-7, is DVKVTQSSRYLVKRTGEKVFLECVQDMDHENMFWYRQDPGLGLRLIYFSYDVKMKEKGDIPEGYSVSREKKERFSLILESASTNQTSMYLCVAGTGPYEQYFGPGTRLTVT.

This clonotype was seen at least ten times. The rearrangement joins TRBV11-1 to TRBJ2-1, with 10 nucleotides matching TRBD1. Germline V gene lookup returns CDR1 SGHAT and CDR2 FQDESV (reference sequence). The CDR3 contains 17 residues. The trim removed 5 bases at V and 6 bases at J, leaving 13 bases unmatched. The CDR3 loop reads CASSPFSGTGVGNEQFF. The CDR3, as DNA: TGTGCCAGCAGCCCATTCTCCGGGACAGGGGTGGGCAATGAGCAGTTCTTC.

This clonotype was seen at least ten times. The chain joins TRBV7-3 to TRBJ2-1; D remains unclear. V was pared by 5 bases and J by 3 bases, with 11 bases between. This CDR3 contains 14 residues. Germline V gene lookup returns CDR1 SGHTA and CDR2 FQGTGA. The CDR3 DNA reads TGTGCCAGCAGCCCCGTCAGCGACTACAATGAGCAGTTCTTC. Translation: CASSPVSDYNEQFF.

This clonotype was counted ten times or more. The V call is TRBV5-8, the J call TRBJ2-3; 9 bases are a match to TRBD2. Trimming at V came to 0 bases and at J to 10 bases, leaving 18 bases not matched to a gene. The CDR3 consists of 18 residues. CDR1 is SGHTS and CDR2 is YDEGEE in the germline V gene. The DNA for the CDR3 is TGTGCCAGCAGCTTGGAGTTCCGGCTAGCGGGATACCCCTTTCCGCAGTATTTT. Translating it yields CASSLEFRLAGYPFPQYF.

This clonotype was seen ten or more times. The chain is built from TRBV18 and TRBJ1-5; D unresolved. The germline V and J ends were trimmed by 3 bases and 2 bases, with 8 bases remaining between them. The CDR3 covers 14 residues. Looked up from germline, CDR1 is KGHSH and CDR2 is LQKENI. Here the CDR3 reads CASSPQDGNQPQHF. The CDR3 coding sequence is TGTGCCAGCTCACCGCAGGACGGCAATCAGCCCCAGCATTTT.

This clonotype has ten or more counts. This chain uses TRBV20-1 with TRBJ2-7; TRBD2 matches at 8 bases. The V gene's germline CDR1 is DFQATT and CDR2 SNEGSKA (reference sequence). Unmatched junction bases numbered 14, after V lost 0 bases and J lost 4 bases. There are 17 residues in the CDR3. This CDR3 reads CSARDLRGEEFKYEQYF. DNA of the CDR3: TGCAGTGCTAGAGATCTGCGGGGGGAGGAGTTTAAGTACGAGCAGTACTTC.

In this sample, this clonotype turned up a few times. This chain links TRBV7-7 with TRBJ1-1; no clear D gene. CDR1 SSHAT and CDR2 FNYEAQ come from the germline V gene (reference sequence). The CDR3 is 13 residues long. Trimming cost V 0 bases and J 4 bases, with 6 bases left between them. The CDR3, as DNA: TGTGCCAGCAGCTTAGCGCCGTCCACTGAAGCTTTCTTT. Translation: CASSLAPSTEAFF.

Regarding this clonotype: With a much larger clone just one base away, this may be a read error. This chain connects TRBV10-1 to TRBJ1-1; the D is unclear. Germline loops: CDR1 WNHNN, CDR2 SYGVQD (reference sequence). The V end was cut by 5 bases, the J end by 1 base, with 14 bases between. The CDR3 runs to 15 residues. The DNA for the CDR3 is TGCGCCAGCAGTTTTACCAGGACCGGGAACACTGAAGCTTTCTTT. It is translated as CASSFTRTGNTEAFF.

This clonotype is medium-sized in the sample. The V gene is TRBV29-1, the J gene TRBJ2-7, with D hard to call. The CDR3 sequence is 13 residues long. Germline lookup yields CDR1 SQVTM and CDR2 ANQGSEA. V lost 1 base and J 5 bases, leaving 12 bases between the germline ends. For the CDR3, the DNA is TGCAGCGTTGAAGCTGGGCCAAATAACGAGCAGTACTTC. Translated: CSVEAGPNNEQYF.

This clonotype was picked up many times. V is TRBV19 and J is TRBJ2-6; 7 nucleotides agree with TRBD1. This CDR3 is built from 16 residues. CDR1 is LNHDA, CDR2 SQIVND, per germline (reference sequence). The V gene end was trimmed by 4 bases and the J gene end by 0 bases; junction bases not matched to a gene: 3. CDR3 in amino acids: CASSTAGGSGANVLTF. DNA of the CDR3: TGTGCCAGTAGTACAGCAGGGGGCTCTGGGGCCAACGTCCTGACTTTC.

In its sample, this clonotype was seen many times. The chain recombines TRBV4-1 with TRBJ1-5; possible D gene TRBD1, 5 bases. Germline V gene data show CDR1 as MGHRA and CDR2 as YSYEKL. This CDR3 has 14 amino acids. Between the trimmed V and J ends, which lost 5 bases and 15 bases, there was a span of 23 bases. CDR3: CASSAILKDRGLHF. CDR3 sequence (DNA): TGCGCCAGCAGCGCTATCCTGAAGGATAGGGGACTGCATTTT.

This clonotype was seen at least ten times. The V and J genes are TRBV10-3 and TRBJ2-3; weak D call: TRBD1 (5 bases). Trimming removed 3 bases from V and 2 bases from J, with 12 bases in between. This CDR3 comprises 15 residues. Germline CDR1 ENHRY, CDR2 SYGVKD. The CDR3 loop is CAISETRQHTDTQYF. The DNA for the CDR3 is TGTGCCATCAGTGAAACGAGACAGCACACAGATACGCAGTATTTT.